The 21 T cell receptor beta chains below all came from one sample that was sequenced in a study of Graves' ophthalmopathy and Graves' hyperthyroidism. TCR beta CDR3 regions were amplified from RNA transcripts. Scientists carried out first-round RT-PCR using HTBI primers and then a second-round multiplex PCR. Each CDR3 protein gets one entry after TCRdb re-called the multiplex PCR reads with MiXCR. The table has 200,000 to 250,000 distinct CDR3 sequences, around 42% seen once; the top ten hold around half. Sequencing was carried out using peripheral blood. These receptors were obtained from an adult man with Graves' ophthalmopathy.

This clonotype has just a few counts. This sequence joins TRBV20-1 and TRBJ2-2, with D uncertain. CDR1 and CDR2 from the germline V gene are DFQATT and SNEGSKA (reference sequence). V was clipped by 3 bases and J by 2 bases, with 7 bases between them. There are 13 residues in the CDR3. DNA of the CDR3: TGCAGTGCTAGTTATGGTAACACCGGGGAGCTGTTTTTT. Its protein is CSASYGNTGELFF.

The rearrangement links TRBV11-2 to TRBJ2-5; the D gene is possibly TRBD1 (5 bases). The germline V gene encodes CDR1 SGHAT and CDR2 FQNNGV. Trimming removed 1 base at V and 4 bases at J, with 13 bases between. The CDR3 extends over 15 amino acids. The CDR3 DNA reads TGTGCCAGCAGCTTAGGGCCCGGACAAGGAGAGACCCAGTACTTC. It translates to CASSLGPGQGETQYF.

V gene TRBV20-1 combines with J gene TRBJ1-2; D is undetermined. The germline V and J ends were trimmed by 5 bases and 8 bases, with 21 bases remaining between them. The CDR3 is 14 amino acids. In germline, CDR1 is DFQATT, CDR2 SNEGSKA (reference sequence). The CDR3 nucleotides read TGCAGTGCTCCGCAGCCCCCTCCCGCCGCCGGCTACACCTTC. It translates to CSAPQPPPAAGYTF.

The chain couples TRBV2 to TRBJ1-5; D remains unclear. V lost 1 base and J lost 3, with 7 bases in between. Germline CDR1 reads SNHLY; CDR2 reads FYNNEI. The CDR3 is made up of 14 amino acids. CDR3 DNA sequence: TGTGCCAGCAGTGAAGACAGCCCCAATCAGCCCCAGCATTTT. Its protein product is CASSEDSPNQPQHF.

This clonotype was counted a few times. The V and J genes are TRBV12-3 or TRBV12-4 and TRBJ2-7; D gene unclear. The CDR3 runs to 12 residues. V lost 5 bases and J 5 bases, leaving 10 bases between the germline ends. CDR3 amino acids: CASSPLRDEQYF. The DNA for the CDR3 is TGTGCCAGCAGTCCCCTCCGTGACGAGCAGTACTTC.

The J gene is TRBJ2-7, the V gene TRBV5-4, with D possibly TRBD1 on 5 matching bases. The CDR3 covers 15 residues. CDR1 and CDR2 (germline): SGHNT, YYREEE (reference sequence). V lost 0 bases and J 4 bases, leaving 14 bases between the germline ends. CDR3 DNA sequence: TGTGCCAGCAGCTTGGCCGGGCAGGGCCCGTACGAGCAGTACTTC. Translating gives CASSLAGQGPYEQYF.

This chain links TRBV11-2 with TRBJ2-7; weak D call: TRBD2 (5 bases). Trimming pared 2 bases from V and 0 bases from J, leaving 11 bases between. The CDR3 extends over 15 amino acids. The germline gives CDR1 SGHAT, CDR2 FQNNGV. CDR3 in DNA: TGTGCCAGCAGCTTACTCGGGATCCCCTCCTACGAGCAGTACTTC. It translates to CASSLLGIPSYEQYF.

This chain uses TRBV2 with TRBJ2-5; 7 nucleotides agree with TRBD2. Germline CDR1 and CDR2: SNHLY and FYNNEI. CDR3 size: 12 residues. V lost 10 bases, J lost 3 bases, and 5 bases stayed unmatched. CDR3 amino acids: CATAGDEETQYF. In DNA, the CDR3 is TGTGCCACCGCGGGAGACGAAGAGACCCAGTACTTC.

V gene TRBV4-2 combines with J gene TRBJ2-5; 9 nucleotides match TRBD2. The CDR3 extends over 16 amino acids. Germline CDR1 reads LGHNA; CDR2 reads YNFKEQ. V lost 0 bases and J lost 5; bases outside the gene matches: 7. The CDR3 region has the DNA TGTGCCAGCAGCCAAGATCCAGCGGGAGGAAGGGAGACCCAGTACTTC. This sequence encodes CASSQDPAGGRETQYF.

On this clonotype itself: A much larger clone lies a single base off, so this may be a read error. J is TRBJ2-2 and V is TRBV10-3; D ambiguous. The CDR3 has 11 amino acids. Germline CDR1 and CDR2: ENHRY and SYGVKD. The CDR3 nucleotides read TGTGCCACCAGTGAGACCGGGGAGCTGTTTTTT. Its translation is CATSETGELFF.

This clonotype occurred many times. The genes are TRBV7-6 and TRBJ2-5; weak D call: TRBD2 (5 bases). This CDR3 spans 14 amino acids. Germline loops: CDR1 SGHVS, CDR2 FNYEAQ. The ends were cut back, 1 base at V and 7 bases at J, with 13 bases in the middle. The CDR3 sequence: CASSLEGQRRTQYF. The CDR3 DNA sequence: TGTGCCAGCAGCTTAGAGGGTCAGCGGCGGACCCAGTACTTC.

The rearrangement uses TRBV10-3 and TRBJ2-5; D possibly corresponds to TRBD2 (5 bases). The germline V and J ends were trimmed by 6 bases and 5 bases, with 19 bases remaining between them. CDR3 size: 15 residues. Germline V CDR1 and CDR2: ENHRY, SYGVKD. The CDR3 reads CAISGGTEGEETQYF. As DNA, the CDR3 is TGTGCCATCAGCGGCGGCACAGAGGGCGAGGAGACCCAGTACTTC.

There are many counts of this clonotype. The chain links TRBV29-1 to TRBJ2-7, with 11 bases identical to TRBD2. The V gene end was trimmed by 3 bases and the J gene end by 4 bases; junction bases not matched to a gene: 8. Germline assignment: CDR1 SQVTM and CDR2 ANQGSEA. CDR3 length: 15 residues. In DNA form, the CDR3 reads TGCAGCGTTGAGGATCGGGCTAGCGGGAGGTACGAGCAGTACTTC. This sequence encodes CSVEDRASGRYEQYF.

This chain uses TRBV24-1 with TRBJ1-5; D unclear. In germline, CDR1 is KGHDR, CDR2 SFDVKD. Trimming shortened V by 4 bases and J by 3 bases, and 3 bases separated the two germline ends. This CDR3 is 12 amino acids long. CDR3 loop: CATSDPNQPQHF. The CDR3 DNA sequence: TGTGCCACCAGTGACCCCAATCAGCCCCAGCATTTT.

The chain combines TRBV29-1 with TRBJ1-2; 9 bases fit TRBD1. Germline V gives CDR1 SQVTM, CDR2 ANQGSEA. The CDR3 runs 12 residues. The V gene end was trimmed by 8 bases and the J gene end by 4 bases; junction bases not matched to a gene: 5. The CDR3 reads CSIGQGPYGYTF. In DNA form, the CDR3 reads TGCAGCATCGGACAGGGGCCCTATGGCTACACCTTC.

The DNA of the CDR3 is TGTGCCAGCAGCCCACTAGCGGGGGGAGGAGAGCAGTACTTC. Its translation is CASSPLAGGGEQYF. The chain couples TRBV6-5 to TRBJ2-7, with 12 nucleotides matching TRBD2. With V trimmed by 6 bases and J by 7 bases, 7 bases remained unmatched. Germline CDR1 reads MNHEY; CDR2 reads SVGAGI. The CDR3 contains 14 residues.

This clonotype was observed a few times. This rearrangement joins TRBV7-9 to TRBJ2-7; D may match TRBD1 or TRBD2 (6 bases each). The CDR3 is made up of 14 amino acids. V lost 5 bases and J 1 base, leaving 12 bases between the germline ends. Germline V gene sequence: CDR1 SEHNR, CDR2 FQNEAQ (reference sequence). The CDR3 is CASSVGGLSYEQYF. The CDR3 coding sequence is TGTGCCAGCAGCGTCGGGGGCTTATCCTACGAGCAGTACTTC.

This clonotype was counted ten times or more. Without the conserved terminal phenylalanine or tryptophan, this CDR3 likely stems from a read error. No DNA is shown, since the ends of the CDR3 on it are uncertain; the CDR3 is the one TCRdb lists. The chain carries TRBV24-1 and TRBJ2-5; no check of the table's D call, TRBD1, against the DNA was made. The CDR3 length equals 9 residues, ends included. Germline CDR1 and CDR2: KGHDR and SFDVKD. CDR3 region: CATSELTGL.

This rearrangement joins TRBV4-1 to TRBJ2-7; 7 nucleotides agree with TRBD1. Per germline, CDR1 MGHRA and CDR2 YSYEKL. The V gene end was trimmed by 1 base and the J gene end by 2 bases; junction bases not matched to a gene: 11. The CDR3 covers 17 residues. The CDR3 nucleotides read TGCGCCAGCAGCCAAGTCGAGGGAGCAGGGGGAACCTACGAGCAGTACTTC. The encoded protein is CASSQVEGAGGTYEQYF.

Only one count was recorded for this clonotype. The chain couples TRBV5-1 to TRBJ2-7; 8 positions agree with TRBD1. CDR1 is SGHRS and CDR2 is YFSETQ in the germline V gene. Trimming removed 1 base from V and 3 bases from J; junction bases left unmatched: 6. CDR3 size: 15 residues. CDR3 coding DNA: TGCGCCAGCAGCTTGACGGACAGGGTCGGCTACGAGCAGTACTTC. This sequence encodes CASSLTDRVGYEQYF.

Notes on this clonotype: One junction end disagrees with the germline gene, perhaps due to a read error. The V gene is TRBV9, the J gene TRBJ2-7, with 10 bases matching TRBD2. The CDR3 spans 15 residues. Germline V gene lookup returns CDR1 SGDLS and CDR2 YYNGEE. The chain's CDR3 is CASSQTGTSDYEQYF. For the CDR3, the DNA is TGCGCCAGCAGCCAGACCGGGACTAGCGATTACGAGCAGTACTTC. The variable domain in full, completed from reference TRBV9 and TRBJ2-7, reads DSGVTQTPKHLITATGQRVTLRCSPRSGDLSVYWYQQSLDQGLQFLIQYYNGEERAKGNILERFSAQQFPDLHSELNLSSLELGDSALYFCASSQTGTSDYEQYFGPGTRLTVT.